A selection of T cell receptor beta chains follows, all from one sample in a study of cytomegalovirus exposure and HLA in healthy donors. Sequenced by immunoSEQ multiplex PCR; TCRdb stores in-frame clones only, minus some. The sample yields some 80,000 clones, approximately 65% seen once. The sample consisted of PBMCs. These receptors all come from a male donor in good health and CMV-seropositive. The CDR3 runs from the conserved cysteine through the conserved F or W. A D gene is named only where the DNA matches it firmly. Only part of the rows carry a size: once, few, many, or a class if the clone is expanded.

NA NA TRBJ1-5 TRBV30 TGTGCCTGGAGTGTGGACAATAGCAATCAGCCCCAGCATTTT CAWSVDNSNQPQHF
NA few TRBJ2-1 TRBV5-4 TGTGCCAGCAGCTCTTTTAGCGGACCCGCCTCCTACAATGAGCAGTTCTTC CASSSFSGPASYNEQFF
TRBD2 NA TRBJ2-7 TRBV11-2 TGTGCCAGCAGCTTAGATTGGCTAGCGGGACTCCACTCCTACGAGCAGTACTTC CASSLDWLAGLHSYEQYF
NA NA TRBJ1-2 TRBV5-1 TGCGCCAGCAGCCCAGGCGACAGCACCTATGGCTACACCTTC CASSPGDSTYGYTF
TRBD1 NA TRBJ1-1 TRBV6-5 TGTGCCAGCAGTTCCGCAGGGGGCAGCACTGAAGCTTTCTTT CASSSAGGSTEAFF
TRBD1 NA TRBJ2-7 TRBV5-6 TGTGCCAGCAGCCGGGACAGGGCCTACGAGCAGTACTTC CASSRDRAYEQYF
TRBD1 NA TRBJ1-4 TRBV6-1 TGTGCCAGCAGTGATGACAGGGCGACTAATGAAAAACTGTTTTTT CASSDDRATNEKLFF
TRBD2 NA TRBJ2-2 TRBV28 TGTGCCAGCAGTCTCGGACTAGCGGGAGGCACGACCGGGGAGCTGTTTTTT CASSLGLAGGTTGELFF
NA NA TRBJ1-2 TRBV2 TGTGCCAGCCGGGAGAACTATGGCTACACCTTC CASRENYGYTF
TRBD1 NA TRBJ1-1 TRBV5-6 TGTGCCAGCAGCGGATACAGGGGTGGAAACACTGAAGCTTTCTTT CASSGYRGGNTEAFF
TRBD2 few TRBJ2-3 TRBV30 TGTGCCTGGAGGGAGGGACTAGCGGTTACAGATACGCAGTATTTT CAWREGLAVTDTQYF
TRBD1 few TRBJ2-1 TRBV5-6 TGTGCCAGCACCCGAGGGGGCAGCTCCTACAATGAGCAGTTCTTC CASTRGGSSYNEQFF
NA few TRBJ2-7 TRBV11-1 TGTGCCAGCAGCTTGCGGCGGGCCTACGAGCAGTACTTC CASSLRRAYEQYF
TRBD1 NA TRBJ2-3 TRBV5-1 TGCGCCAGCAGCCGGACGGACAGGGTCCGCACAGATACGCAGTATTTT CASSRTDRVRTDTQYF
NA NA TRBJ1-5 TRBV12-2 TGTGCAAGTCGCTTAGTGGACAGACATAGCAATCAGCCCCAGCATTTT CASRLVDRHSNQPQHF
NA few TRBJ1-1 TRBV5-1 TGCGCCAGCAGCTTTGAAACAGATCCTTATGAAGCTTTCTTT CASSFETDPYEAFF
NA few TRBJ1-1 TRBV10-3 TGTGCCATCAGTGGGGCAAGCACTGAAGCTTTCTTT CAISGASTEAFF
NA NA TRBJ2-7 TRBV28 TGTGCCAGCACCCAGGGGAGGGCGTACGAGCAGTACTTC CASTQGRAYEQYF
NA NA TRBJ1-5 TRBV28 TGTGCCAGCAGTTTGACCACAGGCTATAGCAATCAGCCCCAGCATTTT CASSLTTGYSNQPQHF
NA NA TRBJ1-1 TRBV5-1 TGCGCCAGCACCCAGAACACTGAAGCTTTCTTT CASTQNTEAFF
TRBD2 NA TRBJ2-3 TRBV7-9 TGTGCCAGCGCTCATAGCGGGGGGACAGATACGCAGTATTTT CASAHSGGTDTQYF
NA NA TRBJ2-1 TRBV7-8 TGTGCCAGCAGCTTCTTTCCCAATGAGCAGTTCTTC CASSFFPNEQFF
NA NA TRBJ1-2 TRBV7-2 TGTGCCAGCAGCCTCTACAGGATGGGCTATGGCTACACCTTC CASSLYRMGYGYTF
NA NA TRBJ1-1 TRBV27 TGTGCCAGCAGTTTGCCACCTCCTCGGGACACTGAAGCTTTCTTT CASSLPPPRDTEAFF
NA NA TRBJ1-5 TRBV30 TGTGCCTGGAGTGAGGGGGTCTATCAGCCCCAGCATTTT CAWSEGVYQPQHF
NA few TRBJ2-2 TRBV5-1 TGCGCCAGCAGCTTGAAACAGATAAACACCGGGGAGCTGTTTTTT CASSLKQINTGELFF
TRBD1 NA TRBJ2-3 TRBV10-3 TGTGCCATCATGAGGACAGGGGCCGGAGATACGCAGTATTTT CAIMRTGAGDTQYF
TRBD1 NA TRBJ1-5 TRBV28 TGTGCCAGCAGTCAGACAGGGGGAAGAAGCAATCAGCCCCAGCATTTT CASSQTGGRSNQPQHF
NA NA TRBJ1-2 TRBV10-1 TGCGCCAGCAGTGACTACAGGAAAGGACCCGGTGGCTACACCTTC CASSDYRKGPGGYTF
NA NA TRBJ1-5 TRBV5-3 TGTGCCAGAAGCACAAATACAGGGAAGGTTCCCAATCAGCCCCAGCATTTT CARSTNTGKVPNQPQHF
NA few TRBJ1-1 TRBV7-9 TGTGCCAGCAGCCCTCAAGGGGTGGGATCAGATGAAGCTTTCTTT CASSPQGVGSDEAFF
NA NA TRBJ1-5 TRBV10-3 TGTGCCATAGGGGGAAACAGGGAGGGTCAGCCCCAGCATTTT CAIGGNREGQPQHF
NA few TRBJ1-2 TRBV9 TGTGCCAGCAGCATCGGACAGAGCCACTATGGCTACACCTTC CASSIGQSHYGYTF
NA NA TRBJ1-1 TRBV5-1 TGCGCCAGCAGCCCGACACAGGGATCAAACACTGAAGCTTTCTTT CASSPTQGSNTEAFF
NA once TRBJ2-2 TRBV7-9 TGTGCCAGCAGCTCCCGGGACAAAGGGGCCGGGGAGCTGTTTTTT CASSSRDKGAGELFF
NA NA TRBJ2-5 TRBV27 TGTGCCAGCGCCTACCGGGACATGGGACCGGAGACCCAGTACTTC CASAYRDMGPETQYF
NA NA TRBJ2-7 TRBV6-1 TGTGCCAGCAGTGAATATCTGCCGTCCGCCGGCTACGAGCAGTACTTC CASSEYLPSAGYEQYF
NA NA TRBJ2-1 TRBV6-5 TGTGCCAGCAGAAGGACCCTCGGGAACAATGAGCAGTTCTTC CASRRTLGNNEQFF
TRBD1 NA TRBJ2-7 TRBV7-2 TGTGCCAGCAGCTTGAGGACAGGGTCTGGCGAGCAGTACTTC CASSLRTGSGEQYF
NA NA TRBJ2-1 TRBV27 TGTGCCAGCGCCCTGGGAAGCGGGCTAGTTTACAATGAGCAGTTCTTC CASALGSGLVYNEQFF
NA NA TRBJ1-1 TRBV4-1 TGCGCTAGCAGCCTAAGCGCCCTTGGGAACACTGAAGCTTTCTTT CASSLSALGNTEAFF
NA NA TRBJ2-5 TRBV6-1 TGTGCCAGCCACCAGGGGTGGCAAGAGACCCAGTACTTC CASHQGWQETQYF
NA NA TRBJ2-7 TRBV5-6 TGTGCCAGCAGCTTGGTAGGACAAACCTACGAGCAGTACTTC CASSLVGQTYEQYF